This T cell receptor beta chain was sequenced during a study of blood T cell repertoires in COVID-19 (dated by TCRdb to the early 2020s). Regarding the research as a whole: The collaborator samples originated in the United States, Italy and Spain and spanned the acute and convalescent phases of COVID-19. The prospective study material was composed of cDNA or gDNA derived from T cells, B-cell-depleted T cells, or PBMCs. Samples came from the ongoing ImmuneRACE study (first 160 participants) plus 1,254 subjects from 6 global collaborators. Nearly every sample came with metadata listing a de-identified subject ID, COVID-19 status, age in years and sex. Where available, HLA class I and class II types were obtained from metadata supplied by the sample provider rather than from assay-based typing. Deeply sampled blood TCRbeta repertoires from subjects exposed to, actively infected with, or recovered from COVID-19 were included in the dataset. A freely available public database, intended as a resource for researchers studying the immune response to SARS-CoV-2, is where the repertoires were released. Findings and caveats that apply to the study as a whole: How much clinical and demographic metadata was included differed by source and by participant, and the metadata was provided uncurated.

In the prospective study, participants were about 18 to 95 years old, resided in 20 to 30 geographic areas of the United States, and were enrolled through a virtual design. Cohort assignment in the prospective study relied on participant-reported clinical history from a screening survey and a study questionnaire. Recovered participants in ImmuneRACE Cohort 3 were defined by two consecutive negative NP/OP PCR tests, clearance by a healthcare professional, or resolution of symptoms. In the prospective study, whole blood, serum and a nasopharyngeal or oropharyngeal swab were collected from each participant by mobile phlebotomists. Additional blood draws and questionnaires over an approximately two-month period could optionally be provided by prospective study participants. Before DNA extraction, prospective study blood samples were shipped either frozen or at room temperature. Worth noting for this clone: Its antigen is not yet known. One base away there is no much larger clone; base qualities are not given.

Including cysteine and phenylalanine, the CDR3 has 16 amino acids. CDR3 DNA is the only sequence kept; it has 48 bases, read in frame from the first base. V and J are truncated by 4 bases and 0 bases respectively, leaving an intervening sequence of 14 bases. The germline V gene provides CDR1 MDHEN and CDR2 SYDVKM. The immunoSEQ Assay, a bias-controlled multiplex PCR, was used to amplify TCRbeta CDR3 regions from genomic DNA. Per the original workflow: The number of nucleated cells in each sample was estimated by amplification of reference gene primers within the assay. To quantify the absolute abundance of each unique TCRbeta CDR3 rearrangement, sequence reads were collapsed and filtered. For each sample, productive Simpson clonality was calculated by taking the square root of Simpson's diversity index across productive rearrangements. The source is immuneACCESS, and TCRdb retained only in-frame sequences with V and J called. Part of the clones is not carried over; for the studies checked, unresolved V genes explain less than half of this, and the remainder is unexplained. V, J and clone size derive from that table, while D and trimming were established from the DNA sequence. The sample data list some 330,000 clones, and over 80% of these were observed just once. Together, the top ten hold under 6% of the sample.

Input material: PBMCs or T cells enriched from blood (not recorded which). This clonotype was sampled from a young man who had recovered from COVID-19. In this chain, TRBV28 is recombined with TRBJ2-3; the D gene identity is not certain. The sequenced DNA is TGTGCCAGCAGTTGGAGTTACCGGTCTAGCACAGATACGCAGTATTTT. This encodes CASSWSYRSSTDTQYF.